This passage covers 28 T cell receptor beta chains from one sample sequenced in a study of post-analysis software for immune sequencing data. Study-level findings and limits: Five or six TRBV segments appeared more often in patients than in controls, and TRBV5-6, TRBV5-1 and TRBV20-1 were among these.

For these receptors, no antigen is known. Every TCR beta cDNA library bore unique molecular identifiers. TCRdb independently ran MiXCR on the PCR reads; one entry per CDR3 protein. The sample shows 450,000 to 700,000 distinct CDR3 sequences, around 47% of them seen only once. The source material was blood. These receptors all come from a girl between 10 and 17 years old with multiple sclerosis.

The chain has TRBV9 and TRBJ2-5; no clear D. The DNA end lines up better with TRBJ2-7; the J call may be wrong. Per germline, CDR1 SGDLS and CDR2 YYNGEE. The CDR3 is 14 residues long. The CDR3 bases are TGTGCCAGCAGCGTAGAGTCCTGGCCCCACGAGCAGTACTTC. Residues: CASSVESWPHEQYF.

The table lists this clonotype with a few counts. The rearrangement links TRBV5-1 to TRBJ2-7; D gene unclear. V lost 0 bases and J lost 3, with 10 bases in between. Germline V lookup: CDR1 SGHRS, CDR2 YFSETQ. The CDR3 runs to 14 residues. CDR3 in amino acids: CASSLGSGFYEQYF. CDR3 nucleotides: TGCGCCAGCAGCTTGGGATCGGGCTTCTACGAGCAGTACTTC.

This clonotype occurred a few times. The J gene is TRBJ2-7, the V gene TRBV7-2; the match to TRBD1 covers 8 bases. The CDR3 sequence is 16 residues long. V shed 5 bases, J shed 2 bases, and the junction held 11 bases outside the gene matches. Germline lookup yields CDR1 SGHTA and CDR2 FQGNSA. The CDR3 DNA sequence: TGTGCCAGCAGCCCTGGAACCCGGGACAGGACCTACGAGCAGTACTTC. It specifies CASSPGTRDRTYEQYF.

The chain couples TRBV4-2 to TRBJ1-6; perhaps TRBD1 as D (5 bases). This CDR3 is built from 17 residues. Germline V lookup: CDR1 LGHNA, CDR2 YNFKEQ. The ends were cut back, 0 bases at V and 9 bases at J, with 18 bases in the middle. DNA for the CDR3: TGTGCCAGCAGCCAAGAAGGCCAGGGTGTGAAAGGTTCACCCCTCCACTTT. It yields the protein CASSQEGQGVKGSPLHF.

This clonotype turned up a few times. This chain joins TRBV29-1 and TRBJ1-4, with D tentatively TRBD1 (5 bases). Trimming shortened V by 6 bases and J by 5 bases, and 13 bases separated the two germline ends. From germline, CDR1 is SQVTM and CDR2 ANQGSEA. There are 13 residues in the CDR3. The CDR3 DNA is TGCAGCGTCGAGGGGCCTTCCAATGAAAAACTGTTTTTT. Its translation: CSVEGPSNEKLFF. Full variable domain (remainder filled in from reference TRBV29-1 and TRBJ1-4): SAVISQKPSRDICQRGTSLTIQCQVDSQVTMMFWYRQQPGQSLTLIATANQGSEATYESGFVIDKFPISRPNLTFSTLTVSNMSPEDSSIYLCSVEGPSNEKLFFGSGTQLSVL.

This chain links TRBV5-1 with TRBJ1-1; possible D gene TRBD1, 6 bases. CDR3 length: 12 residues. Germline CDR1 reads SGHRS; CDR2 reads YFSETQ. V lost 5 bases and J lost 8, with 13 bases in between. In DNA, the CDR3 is TGCGCCAGCAGGTGGGGGCAGGGAGAAGCTTTCTTT. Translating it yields CASRWGQGEAFF.

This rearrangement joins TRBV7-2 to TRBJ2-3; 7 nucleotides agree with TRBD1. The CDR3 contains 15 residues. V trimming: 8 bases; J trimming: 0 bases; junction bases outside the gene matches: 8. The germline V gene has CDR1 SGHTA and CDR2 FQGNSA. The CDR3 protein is CASRPDRASTDTQYF. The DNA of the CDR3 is TGTGCCAGCCGGCCCGACAGGGCTAGCACAGATACGCAGTATTTT.

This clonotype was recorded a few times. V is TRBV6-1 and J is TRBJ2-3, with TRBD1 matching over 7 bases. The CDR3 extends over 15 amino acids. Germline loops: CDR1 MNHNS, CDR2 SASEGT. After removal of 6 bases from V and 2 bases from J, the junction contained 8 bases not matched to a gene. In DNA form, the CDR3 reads TGTGCCAGCAGGAATACAGGGGACCTCACAGATACGCAGTATTTT. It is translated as CASRNTGDLTDTQYF.

The CDR3: CASSPVGGRHNEQFF. The CDR3 coding sequence is TGCGCCAGCAGCCCGGTTGGCGGGAGACACAATGAGCAGTTCTTC. The genes are TRBV5-1 and TRBJ2-1; 7 bases map to TRBD2. Germline CDR1 is SGHRS and CDR2 is YFSETQ. V shed 4 bases, J shed 5 bases, and the junction held 9 bases outside the gene matches. This CDR3 is built from 15 residues.

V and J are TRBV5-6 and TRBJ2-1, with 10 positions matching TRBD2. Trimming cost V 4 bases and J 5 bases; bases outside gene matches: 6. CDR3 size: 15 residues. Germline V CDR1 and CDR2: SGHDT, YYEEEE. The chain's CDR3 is CASSPLAGSHNEQFF. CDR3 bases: TGTGCCAGCAGCCCACTAGCGGGATCCCACAATGAGCAGTTCTTC.

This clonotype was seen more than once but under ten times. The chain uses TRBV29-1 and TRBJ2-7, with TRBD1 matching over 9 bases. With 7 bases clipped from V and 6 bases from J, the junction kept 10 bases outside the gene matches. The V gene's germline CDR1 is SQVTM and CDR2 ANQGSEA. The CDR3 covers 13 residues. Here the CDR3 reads CSAGTGRVSEQYF. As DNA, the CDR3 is TGCAGCGCTGGGACAGGGAGAGTTAGCGAGCAGTACTTC.

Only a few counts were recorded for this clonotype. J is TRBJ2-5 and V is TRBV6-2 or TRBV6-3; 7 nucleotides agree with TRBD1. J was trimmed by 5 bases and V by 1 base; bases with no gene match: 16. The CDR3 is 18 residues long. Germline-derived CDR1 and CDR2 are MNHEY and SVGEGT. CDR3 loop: CASSYLDLGTEPMETQYF. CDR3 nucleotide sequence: TGTGCCAGCAGTTACTTAGACCTCGGGACAGAGCCTATGGAGACCCAGTACTTC.

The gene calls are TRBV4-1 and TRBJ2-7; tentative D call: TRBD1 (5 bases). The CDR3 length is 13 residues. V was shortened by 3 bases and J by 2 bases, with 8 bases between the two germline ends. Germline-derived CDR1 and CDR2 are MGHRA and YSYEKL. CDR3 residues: CASSHQGTYEQYF. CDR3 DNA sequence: TGCGCCAGCAGCCATCAGGGAACCTACGAGCAGTACTTC.

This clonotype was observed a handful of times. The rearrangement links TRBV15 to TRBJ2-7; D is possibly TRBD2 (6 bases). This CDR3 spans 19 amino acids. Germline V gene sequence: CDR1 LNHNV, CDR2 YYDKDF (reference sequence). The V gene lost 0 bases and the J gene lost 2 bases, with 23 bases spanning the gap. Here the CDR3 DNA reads TGTGCCACCAGCAGAGAGATTGTAGGGCGCGGGGCAGATACCTACGAGCAGTACTTC. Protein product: CATSREIVGRGADTYEQYF.

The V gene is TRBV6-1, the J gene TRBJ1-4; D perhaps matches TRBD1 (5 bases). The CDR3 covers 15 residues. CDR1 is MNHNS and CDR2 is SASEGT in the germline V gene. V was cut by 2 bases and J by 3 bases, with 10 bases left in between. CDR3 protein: CASSEMRGANEKLFF. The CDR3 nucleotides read TGTGCCAGCAGTGAAATGAGGGGCGCTAATGAAAAACTGTTTTTT.

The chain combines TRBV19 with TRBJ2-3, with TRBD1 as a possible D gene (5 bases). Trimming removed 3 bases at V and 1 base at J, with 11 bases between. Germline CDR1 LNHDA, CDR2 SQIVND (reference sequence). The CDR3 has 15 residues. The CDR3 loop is CASSILGPGTDTQYF. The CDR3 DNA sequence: TGTGCCAGTAGTATTCTGGGGCCAGGCACAGATACGCAGTATTTT.

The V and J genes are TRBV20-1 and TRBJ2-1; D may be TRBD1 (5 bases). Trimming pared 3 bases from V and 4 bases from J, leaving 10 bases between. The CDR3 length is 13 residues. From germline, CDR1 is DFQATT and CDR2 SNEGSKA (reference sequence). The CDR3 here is CSARATAYNEQFF. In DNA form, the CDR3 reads TGCAGTGCTAGGGCGACAGCTTACAATGAGCAGTTCTTC.

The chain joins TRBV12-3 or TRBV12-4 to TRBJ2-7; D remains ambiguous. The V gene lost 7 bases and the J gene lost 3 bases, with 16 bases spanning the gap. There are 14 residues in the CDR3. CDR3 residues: CASTQSPDLYEQYF. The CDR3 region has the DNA TGTGCCAGCACCCAATCACCCGACCTCTACGAGCAGTACTTC.

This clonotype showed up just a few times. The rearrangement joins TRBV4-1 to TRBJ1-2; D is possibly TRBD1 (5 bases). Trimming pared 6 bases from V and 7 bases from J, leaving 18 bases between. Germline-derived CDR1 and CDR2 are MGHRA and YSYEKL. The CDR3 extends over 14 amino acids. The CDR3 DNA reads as TGCGCCAGCAGAGTGCTGGACGGGGGAATTGGCTACACCTTC. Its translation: CASRVLDGGIGYTF.

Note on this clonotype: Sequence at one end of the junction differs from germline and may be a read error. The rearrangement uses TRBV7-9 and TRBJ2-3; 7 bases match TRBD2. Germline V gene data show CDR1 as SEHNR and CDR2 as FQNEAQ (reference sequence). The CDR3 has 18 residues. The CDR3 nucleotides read TGTGCCGGCAGCTTCCCCGGTGGGACTACCCCCGGTCAGGATACGCAGTATTTT. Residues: CAGSFPGGTTPGQDTQYF. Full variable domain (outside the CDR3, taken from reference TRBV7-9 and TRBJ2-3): DTGVSQNPRHKITKRGQNVTFRCDPISEHNRLYWYRQTLGQGPEFLTYFQNEAQLEKSRLLSDRFSAERPKGSFSTLEIQRTEQGDSAMYLCAGSFPGGTTPGQDTQYFGPGTRLTVL.

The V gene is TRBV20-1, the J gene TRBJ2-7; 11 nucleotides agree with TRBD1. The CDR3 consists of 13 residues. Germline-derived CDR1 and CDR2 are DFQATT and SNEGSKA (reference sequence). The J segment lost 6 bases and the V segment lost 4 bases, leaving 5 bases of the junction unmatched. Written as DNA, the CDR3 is TGCAGTGCTAAACCGGACAGGGGGCTCGAGCAGTACTTC. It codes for CSAKPDRGLEQYF.

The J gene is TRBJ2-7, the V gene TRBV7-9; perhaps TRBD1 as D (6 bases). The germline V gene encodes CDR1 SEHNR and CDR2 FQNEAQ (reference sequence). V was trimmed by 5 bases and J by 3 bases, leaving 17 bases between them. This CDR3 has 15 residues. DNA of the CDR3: TGTGCCAGCAGCCCCGAGGACAGCCGCTTCTACGAGCAGTACTTC. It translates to CASSPEDSRFYEQYF.

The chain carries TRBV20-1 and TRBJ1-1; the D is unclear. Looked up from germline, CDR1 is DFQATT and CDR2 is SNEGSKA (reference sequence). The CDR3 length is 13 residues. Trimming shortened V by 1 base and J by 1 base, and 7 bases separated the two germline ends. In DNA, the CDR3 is TGCAGTGCTAGAGGACGGAGGAACACTGAAGCTTTCTTT. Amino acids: CSARGRRNTEAFF.

CDR3 coding DNA: TGCAGTGCGGAAGACAGGGGGAAGTACGAGCAGTACTTC. Translating gives CSAEDRGKYEQYF. The chain recombines TRBV20-1 with TRBJ2-5; the match to TRBD1 covers 9 bases. The J call may be incorrect, as the DNA end agrees better with TRBJ2-7. The germline V gene encodes CDR1 DFQATT and CDR2 SNEGSKA (reference sequence). This CDR3 is 13 amino acids long.

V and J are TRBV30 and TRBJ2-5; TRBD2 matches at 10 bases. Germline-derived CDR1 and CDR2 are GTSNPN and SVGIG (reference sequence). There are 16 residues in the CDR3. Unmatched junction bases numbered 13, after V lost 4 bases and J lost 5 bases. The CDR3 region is CAWKGASGGMRETQYF. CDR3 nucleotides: TGTGCCTGGAAAGGGGCTAGCGGGGGAATGAGGGAGACCCAGTACTTC.

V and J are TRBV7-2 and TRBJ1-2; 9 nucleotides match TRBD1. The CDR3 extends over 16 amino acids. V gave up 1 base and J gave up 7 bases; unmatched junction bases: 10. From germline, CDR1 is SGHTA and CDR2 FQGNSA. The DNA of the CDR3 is TGTGCCAGCAGCTTAGGTGGACAGGGGAGTAGTCTTGGCTACACCTTC. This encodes CASSLGGQGSSLGYTF.

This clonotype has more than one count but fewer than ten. The CDR3 reads CASSRTSNEQFF. The CDR3 nucleotides are TGTGCCAGCAGCCGGACGTCCAATGAGCAGTTCTTC. The gene calls are TRBV7-8 and TRBJ2-1; unclear D gene. The V and J ends lost 5 bases and 6 bases respectively, with 8 bases between them. CDR3 length equals 12 residues. Germline loops: CDR1 SGHVS, CDR2 FQNEAQ.

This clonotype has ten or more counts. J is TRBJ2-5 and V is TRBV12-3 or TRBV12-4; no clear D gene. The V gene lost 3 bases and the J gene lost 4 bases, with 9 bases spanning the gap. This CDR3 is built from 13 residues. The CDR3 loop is CASSFSSGETQYF. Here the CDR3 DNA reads TGTGCCAGCAGTTTTAGCAGTGGAGAGACCCAGTACTTC.